Shown below are 8 T cell receptor beta chains from a single sample sequenced in a study of blood T cell repertoires in COVID-19. Here immunoSEQ multiplex PCR was the method, and the copy in TCRdb shows in-frame clones only, minus some. The sample comprises more than 140,000 clones, about 86% of which are singletons, and 8.2% rests with the top ten. Sequencing was performed on peripheral blood. The receptor source for this set is a woman in her sixties or seventies with acute or convalescent COVID-19.

CDR3 residues: CASSQDAASTYEQYF. The DNA of the CDR3 is TGCGCCAGCAGCCAAGATGCGGCCAGTACCTACGAGCAGTACTTC. The chain recombines TRBV4-3 with TRBJ2-7; D is uncertain. The CDR3 runs to 15 residues. Germline CDR1 is LGHNA and CDR2 is YSLEER. V was shortened by 0 bases and J by 2 bases, with 11 bases between the two germline ends.

The J gene is TRBJ2-2, the V gene TRBV19, with no clear D. CDR1 is LNHDA, CDR2 SQIVND, per germline (reference sequence). V lost 8 bases and J 4 bases, leaving 17 bases between the germline ends. The CDR3 has 15 amino acids. The DNA of the CDR3 is TGTGCCAGTCGGCAGGCCCAGTTTAGCACCGGGGAGCTGTTTTTT. It translates to CASRQAQFSTGELFF.

The chain has TRBV28 and TRBJ2-7, with 8 bases lining up with TRBD2. This CDR3 contains 14 residues. Germline V gives CDR1 MDHEN, CDR2 SYDVKM. V lost 3 bases, J lost 4 bases, and 5 bases stayed unmatched. The DNA for the CDR3 is TGTGCCAGCAGTTTGCTTGCGGGGGGTTACGAGCAGTACTTC. Translation: CASSLLAGGYEQYF.

This clone was counted a single time. V usage is TRBV19 and J usage is TRBJ2-5; TRBD2 is a possible D gene (6 bases). Germline assignment: CDR1 LNHDA and CDR2 SQIVND (reference sequence). V shed 6 bases and J shed 4 bases, with 12 bases lying between them. The CDR3 spans 13 residues. The CDR3 DNA reads as TGTGCCAGTAGCCTAGCGCGGGGAGAGACCCAGTACTTC. Protein product: CASSLARGETQYF.

The chain carries TRBV6-5 and TRBJ2-7; tentative D call: TRBD2 (7 bases). V was cut by 0 bases and J by 4 bases, with 13 bases left in between. The CDR3 has 15 residues. CDR1 and CDR2 (germline): MNHEY, SVGAGI. For the CDR3, the DNA is TGTGCCAGCAGTTACTCAACGGGGGGCGCGTACGAGCAGTACTTC. It specifies CASSYSTGGAYEQYF.

This chain connects TRBV12-5 to TRBJ1-2, with 9 bases that match TRBD1. In germline, CDR1 is LGHNT, CDR2 FRNRAP. The CDR3 sequence is 15 residues long. V gave up 1 base and J gave up 8 bases; unmatched junction bases: 8. This CDR3 is CASGLAHRDRDGYTF. The CDR3 DNA follows: TGTGCTAGTGGTTTGGCCCACCGGGACAGGGACGGCTACACCTTC.

V usage is TRBV3-1 (or the pseudogene TRBV3-2) and J usage is TRBJ2-1, with TRBD2 matching 9 bases. The CDR3 has 15 amino acids. Per the germline V gene, CDR1 is LGHDT and CDR2 is YNNKEL (reference sequence). The ends lost 4 bases at V and 4 bases at J; junction bases unmatched: 5. The CDR3 loop reads CASSPVAGVYNEQFF. Written as DNA, the CDR3 is TGTGCCAGCAGCCCAGTAGCGGGGGTGTACAATGAGCAGTTCTTC.

This clone has ten or more counts. The chain has TRBV2 and TRBJ2-1, with 9 positions matching TRBD2. CDR3 length: 16 amino acids. Germline assignment: CDR1 SNHLY and CDR2 FYNNEI. J was trimmed by 9 bases and V by 2 bases; bases with no gene match: 11. CDR3 in amino acids: CASSEYGGGARGEQFF. The CDR3 nucleotides are TGTGCCAGCAGTGAATACGGCGGGGGGGCCCGCGGTGAGCAGTTCTTC.